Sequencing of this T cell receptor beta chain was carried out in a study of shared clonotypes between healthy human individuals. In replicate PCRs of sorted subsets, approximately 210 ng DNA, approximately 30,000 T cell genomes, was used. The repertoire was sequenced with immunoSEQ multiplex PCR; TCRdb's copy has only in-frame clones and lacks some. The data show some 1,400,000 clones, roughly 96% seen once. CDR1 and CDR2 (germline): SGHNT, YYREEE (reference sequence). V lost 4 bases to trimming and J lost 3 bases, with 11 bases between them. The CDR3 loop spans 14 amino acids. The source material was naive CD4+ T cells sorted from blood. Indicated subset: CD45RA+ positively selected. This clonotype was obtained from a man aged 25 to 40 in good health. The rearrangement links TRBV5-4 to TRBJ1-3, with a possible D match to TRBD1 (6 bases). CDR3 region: CASSTRDIGNTIYF. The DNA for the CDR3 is TGTGCCAGCAGCACCCGGGACATTGGAAACACCATATATTTT.